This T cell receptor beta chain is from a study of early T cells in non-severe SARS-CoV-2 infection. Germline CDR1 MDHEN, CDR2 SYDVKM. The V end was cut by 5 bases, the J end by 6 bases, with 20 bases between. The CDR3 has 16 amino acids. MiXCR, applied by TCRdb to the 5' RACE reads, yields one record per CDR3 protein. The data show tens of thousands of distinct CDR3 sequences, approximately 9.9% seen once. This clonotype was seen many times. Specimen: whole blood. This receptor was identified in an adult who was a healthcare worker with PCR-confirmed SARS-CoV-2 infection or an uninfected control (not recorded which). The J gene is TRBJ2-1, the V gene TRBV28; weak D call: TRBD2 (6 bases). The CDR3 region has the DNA TGTGCCAGCAGTGAGGTAGCGGTGCTACCAGGCAATGAGCAGTTCTTC. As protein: CASSEVAVLPGNEQFF.